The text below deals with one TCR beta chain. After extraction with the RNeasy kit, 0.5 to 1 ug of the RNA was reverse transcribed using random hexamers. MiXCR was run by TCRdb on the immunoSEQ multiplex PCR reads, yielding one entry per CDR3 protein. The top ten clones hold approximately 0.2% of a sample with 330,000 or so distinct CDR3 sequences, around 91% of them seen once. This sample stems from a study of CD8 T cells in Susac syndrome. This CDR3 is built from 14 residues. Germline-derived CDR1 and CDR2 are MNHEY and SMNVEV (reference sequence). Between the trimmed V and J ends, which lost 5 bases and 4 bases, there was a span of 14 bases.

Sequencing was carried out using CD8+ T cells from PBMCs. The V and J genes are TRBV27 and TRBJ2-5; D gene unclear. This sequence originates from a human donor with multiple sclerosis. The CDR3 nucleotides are TGTGCCAGCAGTACTAACGGTGTCCCAGAGACCCAGTACTTC. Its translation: CASSTNGVPETQYF.